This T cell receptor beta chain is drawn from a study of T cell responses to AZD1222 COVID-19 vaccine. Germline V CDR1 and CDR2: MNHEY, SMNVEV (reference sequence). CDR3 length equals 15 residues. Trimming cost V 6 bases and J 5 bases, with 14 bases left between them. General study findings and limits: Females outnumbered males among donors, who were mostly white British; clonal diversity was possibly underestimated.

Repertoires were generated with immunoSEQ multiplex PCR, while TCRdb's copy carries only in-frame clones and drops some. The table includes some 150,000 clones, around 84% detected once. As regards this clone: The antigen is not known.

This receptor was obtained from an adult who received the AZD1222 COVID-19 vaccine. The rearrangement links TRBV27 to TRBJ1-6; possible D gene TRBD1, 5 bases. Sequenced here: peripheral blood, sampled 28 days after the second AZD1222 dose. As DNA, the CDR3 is TGTGCCAGCAGCCAGGGACGGCTGAATAATTCACCCCTCCACTTT. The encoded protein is CASSQGRLNNSPLHF.